The 18 T cell receptor beta chains reported below all come from one sample, sequenced in a study of CD8 T cells in Susac syndrome. The authors reverse transcribed roughly 0.5 to 1 ug RNA with random hexamers. TCRdb re-analysed the immunoSEQ multiplex PCR reads in MiXCR, keeping a single row per CDR3 protein. The sample contains about 66,000 distinct CDR3 sequences, around 95% of which appear only once. Input material: CD8+ T cells from PBMCs. The origin of the receptors is a human donor with multiple sclerosis.

V gene TRBV28 combines with J gene TRBJ2-2; D unresolved. This CDR3 region has 11 residues. Per the germline V gene, CDR1 is MDHEN and CDR2 is SYDVKM. Trimming pared 4 bases from V and 7 bases from J, leaving 4 bases between. The chain's CDR3 is CASSWIGELFF. CDR3 DNA: TGTGCCAGCAGTTGGATCGGGGAGCTGTTTTTT.

A remark on this clonotype: A read error may account for a junction end that differs from germline. This chain connects TRBV7-6 to TRBJ2-7, with D possibly TRBD1 on 6 matching bases. Germline-derived CDR1 and CDR2 are SGHVS and FNYEAQ. The CDR3 is made up of 13 amino acids. This chain's CDR3 is CASSLGQGHEQYF. In nucleotides, the CDR3 is TGTGCTAGCAGCTTAGGTCAGGGGCACGAGCAGTACTTC.

V usage is TRBV7-9 and J usage is TRBJ2-1; D gene unclear. Germline V gene lookup returns CDR1 SEHNR and CDR2 FQNEAQ (reference sequence). The ends were cut back, 5 bases at V and 1 base at J, with 15 bases in the middle. The CDR3 extends over 16 amino acids. The DNA for the CDR3 is TGTGCCAGCAGCCCGTTGGTGGGTCCTTCCTACAATGAGCAGTTCTTC. This gives the protein CASSPLVGPSYNEQFF.

The CDR3 sequence: CASSKVGQENTGELFF. CDR3 nucleotides: TGTGCCAGCAGCAAAGTAGGACAGGAGAACACCGGGGAGCTGTTTTTT. The chain recombines TRBV7-9 with TRBJ2-2, with TRBD1 matching over 7 bases. Trimming at V came to 5 bases and at J to 1 base, leaving 7 bases not matched to a gene. The germline gives CDR1 SEHNR, CDR2 FQNEAQ (reference sequence). The CDR3 is 16 residues long. The complete variable domain, with remaining parts taken from reference TRBV7-9 and TRBJ2-2, reads DTGVSQNPRHKITKRGQNVTFRCDPISEHNRLYWYRQTLGQGPEFLTYFQNEAQLEKSRLLSDRFSAERPKGSFSTLEIQRTEQGDSAMYLCASSKVGQENTGELFFGEGSRLTVL.

The J gene is TRBJ2-7, the V gene TRBV7-3; TRBD1 matches 11 bases. Germline lookup yields CDR1 SGHTA and CDR2 FQGTGA. V shed 10 bases and J 7 bases; nucleotides not matched to a gene: 9. CDR3 length: 13 residues. The CDR3 DNA reads TGTGCCAACACGATCCGGGACAGGGGGGAGCAGTACTTC. Its protein is CANTIRDRGEQYF. Looking up the rest from reference TRBV7-3 and TRBJ2-7 gives the full variable domain: GAGVSQTPSNKVTEKGKYVELRCDPISGHTALYWYRQSLGQGPEFLIYFQGTGAADDSGLPNDRFFAVRPEGSVSTLKIQRTERGDSAVYLCANTIRDRGEQYFGPGTRLTVT.

This rearrangement joins TRBV12-3 or TRBV12-4 to TRBJ2-5; 11 bases fit TRBD2. Losses at the gene ends were 5 bases for V and 1 base for J; bases not matched to a gene: 9. The CDR3 runs 17 residues. In DNA form, the CDR3 reads TGTGCCAGCAGTCCACAATCTAGCGGGGGGCCCCAAGAGACCCAGTACTTC. This encodes CASSPQSSGGPQETQYF.

The DNA for the CDR3 is TGTGCCTGGGTTGGGGGATCCTCCTATGGCTACACCTTC. It is translated as CAWVGGSSYGYTF. The chain uses TRBV30 and TRBJ1-2, with D maybe TRBD1 (5 bases). This CDR3 has 13 amino acids. Germline loops: CDR1 GTSNPN, CDR2 SVGIG (reference sequence). The V and J ends lost 5 bases and 4 bases respectively, with 14 bases between them.

V is TRBV7-9 and J is TRBJ2-3; no definite D call. V lost 1 base, J lost 3 bases, and 11 bases lay in between. CDR3 length equals 15 residues. The germline V gene has CDR1 SEHNR and CDR2 FQNEAQ (reference sequence). The CDR3: CASSLGGLITDTQYF. For the CDR3, the DNA is TGTGCCAGCAGCTTAGGGGGATTGATTACAGATACGCAGTATTTT.

The J gene is TRBJ2-5, the V gene TRBV6-2 or TRBV6-3; no firm D call. Germline V gene sequence: CDR1 MNHEY, CDR2 SVGEGT. Trimming removed 3 bases from V and 4 bases from J, with 9 bases in between. CDR3 length: 13 residues. The CDR3 spells CASSYRLGETQYF. CDR3 in DNA: TGTGCCAGCAGTTATCGGTTGGGAGAGACCCAGTACTTC.

J is TRBJ2-5 and V is TRBV13, with TRBD1 identical over 9 bases. V lost 2 bases to trimming and J lost 5 bases; unmatched junction nucleotides: 9. The CDR3 spans 16 residues. CDR1 is PRHDT, CDR2 FYEKMQ, per germline (reference sequence). CDR3 residues: CASSLRWGQGVETQYF. The CDR3 nucleotides are TGTGCCAGCAGCTTACGCTGGGGACAGGGTGTGGAGACCCAGTACTTC.

V gene TRBV2 combines with J gene TRBJ2-3, with D tentatively TRBD1 or TRBD2 (5 bases each). Germline V gene sequence: CDR1 SNHLY, CDR2 FYNNEI. Trimming removed 8 bases from V and 5 bases from J, with 20 bases in between. The CDR3 spans 15 residues. CDR3 in DNA: TGTGCCAGCTCCAGCCCGATTGGGGGAATAGATACGCAGTATTTT. Residues: CASSSPIGGIDTQYF.

The chain joins TRBV20-1 to TRBJ1-1; D gene ambiguous. Per the germline V gene, CDR1 is DFQATT and CDR2 is SNEGSKA (reference sequence). The CDR3 covers 11 residues. CDR3 amino acids: CSPLRDTEAFF. CDR3 nucleotides: TGCAGCCCGCTGCGGGACACTGAAGCTTTCTTT.

The CDR3: CAWSLAMGFNEQFF. CDR3 nucleotides: TGTGCCTGGAGTCTAGCTATGGGCTTCAATGAGCAGTTCTTC. The gene calls are TRBV30 and TRBJ2-1; a possible D gene is TRBD2 (5 bases). Germline V lookup: CDR1 GTSNPN, CDR2 SVGIG (reference sequence). This CDR3 spans 14 amino acids. V was clipped by 2 bases and J by 6 bases, with 14 bases between them.

In its sample, this clonotype was seen once. The V and J genes are TRBV6-5 and TRBJ2-5, with a tentative D call TRBD2 (6 bases). CDR1 MNHEY and CDR2 SVGAGI come from the germline V gene. Trimming stripped 7 bases from V and 9 bases from J, with 18 bases between. This CDR3 is built from 13 residues. CDR3 DNA sequence: TGTGCCAGCACCCCGCGGGGCTTAGTGGCCCAGTACTTC. It translates to CASTPRGLVAQYF.

This rearrangement joins TRBV12-3 or TRBV12-4 to TRBJ1-1; possible D gene TRBD1, 6 bases. Trimming cost V 7 bases and J 0 bases, with 18 bases left between them. This CDR3 spans 16 amino acids. The CDR3 loop reads CASTTGGADMNTEAFF. The DNA for the CDR3 is TGTGCCAGCACCACGGGGGGGGCCGACATGAACACTGAAGCTTTCTTT.

V is TRBV20-1 and J is TRBJ2-1; D not resolved. The V and J ends lost 3 bases and 4 bases respectively, with 4 bases between them. CDR3 length: 11 amino acids. CDR1 and CDR2 from the germline V gene are DFQATT and SNEGSKA (reference sequence). DNA of the CDR3: TGCAGTGCTAGGCAGTACAATGAGCAGTTCTTC. Protein: CSARQYNEQFF.

The chain uses TRBV6-1 and TRBJ1-1; D is unresolved. Trimming removed 1 base at V and 3 bases at J, with 9 bases between. The CDR3 has 14 residues. Germline loops: CDR1 MNHNS, CDR2 SASEGT. CDR3 nucleotides: TGTGCCAGCAGTGAAGAGGAGCCCCACACTGAAGCTTTCTTT. It translates to CASSEEEPHTEAFF.

This rearrangement joins TRBV6-5 to TRBJ1-2; D is perhaps TRBD1 (5 bases). The germline CDR1 and CDR2 sequences are MNHEY and SVGAGI. Trimming removed 6 bases at V and 4 bases at J, with 15 bases between. The CDR3 contains 14 residues. As DNA, the CDR3 is TGTGCCAGCAGGGCTTGGGACTCCGGCTATGGCTACACCTTC. Translation: CASRAWDSGYGYTF.